These T cell receptor beta chains were read from a single sample in a study of cytomegalovirus exposure and HLA in healthy donors. TCRdb's table, derived via immunoSEQ multiplex PCR, lists solely in-frame clones and lacks some. The table lists about 160,000 clones, roughly four fifths of them singletons, with around 2.6% in the top ten. Sequencing was carried out using PBMCs. All receptors come from a female donor in good health and CMV-seronegative. The CDR3 runs from the conserved cysteine through the conserved F or W. Each record gives: J gene, D gene, V gene, clone size, CDR3 protein, CDR3 DNA. A D gene is named only where the DNA matches it firmly. Expanded clones are given a class, and other clones once, few, many or no size at all.

J: TRBJ1-4; D: TRBD1; V: TRBV11-2; size: once; CDR3: CASSYTQGLGEKLFF; DNA: TGTGCCAGCAGCTACACACAGGGGCTAGGTGAAAAACTGTTTTTT
J: TRBJ2-7; D: TRBD1; V: TRBV11-3; size: .; CDR3: CASRPPGQGAKWGIYEQYF; DNA: TGTGCCAGCAGACCCCCGGGACAGGGGGCGAAGTGGGGCATCTACGAGCAGTACTTC
J: TRBJ2-1; D: TRBD1; V: TRBV7-9; size: .; CDR3: CASVDRGTYNEQFF; DNA: TGTGCCAGTGTAGACAGGGGAACATACAATGAGCAGTTCTTC
J: TRBJ1-4; D: TRBD1; V: TRBV6-1; size: .; CDR3: CASSGPGQGDEKLFF; DNA: TGTGCCAGCAGTGGGCCTGGACAGGGCGACGAAAAACTGTTTTTT
J: TRBJ1-5; D: .; V: TRBV6-1; size: .; CDR3: CASVDTNQPQHF; DNA: TGTGCCAGCGTTGACACCAATCAGCCCCAGCATTTT
J: TRBJ2-1; D: .; V: TRBV19; size: once; CDR3: CASSRTVYNEQFF; DNA: TGTGCCAGTAGTAGGACAGTCTACAATGAGCAGTTCTTC
J: TRBJ2-1; D: TRBD1; V: TRBV5-1; size: .; CDR3: CASSLQGAQANNEQFF; DNA: TGCGCCAGCAGCCTACAGGGGGCCCAAGCCAACAATGAGCAGTTCTTC
J: TRBJ2-7; D: TRBD2; V: TRBV19; size: .; CDR3: CASSRRGAYEQYF; DNA: TGTGCCAGTAGTCGGCGGGGGGCCTACGAGCAGTACTTC
J: TRBJ1-1; D: TRBD1; V: TRBV7-2; size: .; CDR3: CASSLGQGKAFF; DNA: TGTGCCAGCAGCCTCGGACAGGGGAAAGCTTTCTTT
J: TRBJ1-3; D: .; V: TRBV6-5; size: .; CDR3: CASSHGTAGNTIYF; DNA: TGTGCCAGCAGTCACGGGACTGCGGGGAACACCATATATTTT
J: TRBJ2-7; D: TRBD2; V: TRBV11-3; size: .; CDR3: CASSPGLADSYEQYF; DNA: TGTGCCAGCAGCCCGGGACTAGCGGACTCCTACGAGCAGTACTTC
J: TRBJ2-1; D: .; V: TRBV20-1; size: .; CDR3: CSAPDFNEQFF; DNA: TGCAGTGCCCCGGACTTTAATGAGCAGTTCTTC
J: TRBJ1-4; D: .; V: TRBV28; size: .; CDR3: CASSGGGAATNEKLFF; DNA: TGTGCCAGCAGTGGCGGGGGGGCTGCAACTAATGAAAAACTGTTTTTT
J: TRBJ1-2; D: TRBD1; V: TRBV18; size: .; CDR3: CASSIYQSRDRGGGANYGYTF; DNA: TGTGCCAGCTCCATCTACCAAAGCCGGGACAGGGGAGGAGGAGCTAACTATGGCTACACCTTC
J: TRBJ2-5; D: TRBD1; V: TRBV5-1; size: .; CDR3: CASSPPTGQGRETQYF; DNA: TGCGCCAGCAGCCCACCGACGGGACAGGGCCGGGAGACCCAGTACTTC
J: TRBJ1-6; D: TRBD1; V: TRBV7-6; size: .; CDR3: CASSRDRNNSPLHF; DNA: TGTGCCAGCAGCCGGGACAGGAATAATTCACCCCTCCACTTT
J: TRBJ2-7; D: .; V: TRBV27; size: .; CDR3: CASSLEGLSAYEQYF; DNA: TGTGCCAGCAGTTTGGAGGGACTCTCTGCCTACGAGCAGTACTTC
J: TRBJ2-7; D: .; V: TRBV6-1; size: few; CDR3: CASSEPRVDRDYEQYF; DNA: TGTGCCAGCAGTGAACCCCGAGTAGACAGAGACTACGAGCAGTACTTC
J: TRBJ2-7; D: .; V: TRBV29-1; size: .; CDR3: CSVGAGVEQYF; DNA: TGCAGCGTTGGGGCGGGCGTCGAGCAGTACTTC
J: TRBJ2-7; D: .; V: TRBV4-1; size: .; CDR3: CASSQQDRDYEQYF; DNA: TGCGCCAGCAGCCAACAAGACCGGGACTACGAGCAGTACTTC
J: TRBJ2-2; D: .; V: TRBV7-3; size: .; CDR3: CASSPVPGKDTGELFF; DNA: TGTGCCAGCAGCCCGGTCCCGGGGAAGGACACCGGGGAGCTGTTTTTT
J: TRBJ1-1; D: .; V: TRBV15; size: .; CDR3: CATSRVLNTEAFF; DNA: TGTGCCACCAGCAGAGTCTTGAACACTGAAGCTTTCTTT